This T cell receptor beta chain was sequenced for a study of shared clonotypes between healthy human individuals. Study observations and caveats: Relative to clonotypes present in all four donors, those not shared had lower generation probabilities. Estimated richness values were generally larger in naive subsets than in memory subsets.

Clones were read by immunoSEQ multiplex PCR, and TCRdb kept only the in-frame ones, dropping some. The sample shows around 2,000,000 clones, approximately 94% of them seen only once. On this clone: The antigen remains undetermined.

The CDR3 spans 13 residues. Looked up from germline, CDR1 is MNHEY and CDR2 is SMNVEV (reference sequence). Naive CD8 cells were CD45RO-negative, positively selected for CCR7, excluding terminally differentiated effector memory CD45RA+ cells. The chain links TRBV27 to TRBJ1-4; D gene uncertain. This TCR came from a young man in good health. The specimen sequenced was naive CD8+ T cells sorted from blood. The CDR3 reads CVSSHTLNEKLFF. The DNA for the CDR3 is TGTGTCTCCAGCCACACTCTTAATGAAAAACTGTTTTTT.